A selection of T cell receptor beta chains follows, all from one sample in a study of human T cells and chemical hapten exposure. TCRdb called the RACE reads again in MiXCR, with one record for every CDR3 protein. The sample lists approximately 80,000 distinct CDR3 sequences; about 10% were seen once. Here the sequenced sample was whole blood, taken in connection with sensitization to the hapten diphenylcyclopropenone (DPC). The receptors originated from a woman aged 50 to 60 with alopecia areata. Some clones in this sample may be carry-over from other donors' samples. Each CDR3 is given without its conserved first and last residue. A row's size may be missing; if present it is once, few, many or a size class.

NA	TRBJ2-7	TRBV4-1	ASSHAGQAEQY
few	TRBJ1-6	TRBV6-5	ASTGPKGYNSPLH
many	TRBJ2-2	TRBV12-3/TRBV12-4	ASSPLTGTGELF
NA	TRBJ1-1	TRBV20-1	SAFPRQGAMATEAF
few	TRBJ2-7	TRBV18	ASSPQGAQNEQY
NA	TRBJ1-1	TRBV6-2/TRBV6-3	ASSRLSTEAF
many	TRBJ2-1	TRBV28	ASSGDWGDEQF
NA	TRBJ2-5	TRBV7-6	ASSWGLAGRETQH
few	TRBJ2-7	TRBV11-2	ASSFGVWDGSYEQY
NA	TRBJ1-5	TRBV20-1	SATLPLGSNQPQH
NA	TRBJ1-5	TRBV6-6	ASYPGWGNNQPQH
NA	TRBJ2-7	TRBV20-1	SAGPGQGNYEQY
NA	TRBJ2-7	TRBV15	ATSRGGTQGYEQY
many	TRBJ1-6	TRBV7-3	ASSLREDSPLH
NA	TRBJ2-7	TRBV29-1	SADTGGWNEQY
many	TRBJ2-5	TRBV12-3/TRBV12-4	ASSSRQGDSTQY
few	TRBJ1-2	TRBV28	ASSSGNGLNYGYT
NA	TRBJ2-1	TRBV7-2	ASSLGSGTGGRNEQF
few	TRBJ2-4	TRBV4-2	ASSPVAGGPQVIAKNIQY
many	TRBJ2-1	TRBV10-2	ASSVKGGAEQF
NA	TRBJ2-6	TRBV7-9	ASSLGAGKGSGANVLT
many	TRBJ2-7	TRBV5-1	ASSPRQLRDYEQY
many	TRBJ2-7	TRBV28	ASSSPSLAGRVGEQY
many	TRBJ2-3	TRBV6-2/TRBV6-3	ASRTGASTDTQY
few	TRBJ1-6	TRBV12-3/TRBV12-4	ASSPMNSPLH
NA	TRBJ2-3	TRBV7-2	ASSSGGRGGTDTQY
many	TRBJ2-5	TRBV12-3/TRBV12-4	ASSRGQAQETQY
many	TRBJ2-3	TRBV9	ASSVEADTQY
NA	TRBJ2-3	TRBV5-1	ASSWGPSGSKDTQY
few	TRBJ2-7	TRBV6-2/TRBV6-3	ASLPTGGSFYEQY